This TCR beta chain was obtained from a study of T cell repertoires in cytomegalovirus infection. The ends lost 4 bases at V and 0 bases at J; junction bases unmatched: 5. This CDR3 region has 16 residues. CDR1 and CDR2 from the germline V gene are MNHEY and SMNVEV (reference sequence). TCRdb passed the reads through MiXCR, listing each CDR3 protein once. The data hold 86,000 or so distinct CDR3 sequences, with roughly 25% observed a single time. The sample holds many counts of this clonotype. Antigen specificity is unknown. The V call is TRBV27, the J call TRBJ1-4, with 7 bases fitting TRBD1. Sequences were derived from CD8+ T cells from cultured PBMCs, sampled from culture after CMV antigen stimulation. The source is a human donor in good health (CMV status not recorded). Some clones in this sample may be carry-over from other donors' samples. The CDR3 bases are TGTGCCAGCAGTTCCACCGGGACAGCAACTAATGAAAAACTGTTTTTT. Protein: CASSSTGTATNEKLFF.